Listed here are 5 T cell receptor beta chains from one sample, sequenced in a study of blood T cell repertoires in COVID-19. Measured with immunoSEQ multiplex PCR; TCRdb has only the in-frame clones, and not every one. Of 140,000 to 150,000 clones in the sample, roughly 82% were seen once. Sample: peripheral blood. All receptors derive from a man in his 60s with active or convalescent COVID-19.

The CDR3 DNA follows: TGTGCCAGCAGCGCGGGAAACAGGGCCTATAATTCACCCCTCCACTTT. It yields the protein CASSAGNRAYNSPLHF. The J gene is TRBJ1-6, the V gene TRBV9; perhaps TRBD1 as D (6 bases). The CDR3 covers 16 residues. The ends were cut back, 3 bases at V and 2 bases at J, with 12 bases in the middle. Germline-derived CDR1 and CDR2 are SGDLS and YYNGEE.

A few counts support this clone. The V call is TRBV9, the J call TRBJ1-2; 7 bases are a match to TRBD1. Germline V gene data show CDR1 as SGDLS and CDR2 as YYNGEE. Trimming cost V 0 bases and J 5 bases; bases outside gene matches: 10. The length of the CDR3 is 16 residues. CDR3 protein: CASSVGAPGTAYGYTF. In nucleotides, the CDR3 is TGTGCCAGCAGCGTAGGTGCGCCCGGGACAGCTTATGGCTACACCTTC.

V and J are TRBV30 and TRBJ1-6; the D gene is possibly TRBD1 (5 bases). This CDR3 region has 13 residues. Trimming took off 8 bases at V and 3 bases at J, with 11 bases between the two ends. Germline-derived CDR1 and CDR2 are GTSNPN and SVGIG (reference sequence). CDR3 region: CAGGVDYNSPLHF. Written as DNA, the CDR3 is TGTGCCGGGGGGGTGGACTATAATTCACCCCTCCACTTT.

The gene calls are TRBV5-4 and TRBJ2-7; no firm D call. The CDR3 length is 14 residues. Germline V CDR1 and CDR2: SGHNT, YYREEE (reference sequence). The V end was cut by 0 bases, the J end by 3 bases, with 10 bases between. CDR3 bases: TGTGCCAGCAGCTTGGCCGGTAATAACTACGAGCAGTACTTC. This sequence encodes CASSLAGNNYEQYF. Variable domain in full (rest from reference TRBV5-4 and TRBJ2-7): ETGVTQSPTHLIKTRGQQVTLRCSSQSGHNTVSWYQQALGQGPQFIFQYYREEENGRGNFPPRFSGLQFPNYSSELNVNALELDDSALYLCASSLAGNNYEQYFGPGTRLTVT.

This chain uses TRBV2 with TRBJ1-5, with TRBD1 identical over 7 bases. Losses at the gene ends were 10 bases for V and 5 bases for J; bases not matched to a gene: 8. Germline CDR1 SNHLY, CDR2 FYNNEI. There are 13 residues in the CDR3. CDR3 amino acids: CATRQGLDQPQHF. The CDR3 DNA reads as TGTGCCACACGACAGGGCTTAGATCAGCCCCAGCATTTT. The entire variable domain, with the rest obtained from reference TRBV2 and TRBJ1-5, is as follows: EPEVTQTPSHQVTQMGQEVILRCVPISNHLYFYWYRQILGQKVEFLVSFYNNEISEKSEIFDDQFSVERPDGSNFTLKIRSTKLEDSAMYFCATRQGLDQPQHFGDGTRLSIL.